The rows below give T cell receptor beta chains drawn from one sample of a study of OX40 agonist ivuxolimab in advanced cancers. Libraries were prepared by immunoSEQ multiplex PCR; TCRdb keeps only in-frame clonotypes and omits some of them. Of tens of thousands of clones listed, about 83% are singletons. This specimen consisted of CD4+ or CD8+ T cells sorted from blood, obtained in a trial of the OX40 agonist ivuxolimab. All receptors come from an adult with an advanced solid tumor such as melanoma, head and neck, liver or kidney cancer. The CDR3 runs from the conserved cysteine through the conserved F or W. D genes are given only for firm matches. Only part of the rows carry a size: once, few, many, or a class if the clone is expanded.

d_gene	v_gene	abundance	j_gene	CDR3aa	CDR3nt
-	TRBV11-1	-	TRBJ2-7	CASSLGGTLYEQYF	TGTGCCAGCAGCCTCGGGGGTACCCTCTACGAGCAGTACTTC
TRBD2	TRBV9	-	TRBJ2-5	CASSPRAGQETQYF	TGTGCCAGCAGCCCCAGAGCGGGGCAAGAGACCCAGTACTTC
-	TRBV7-9	-	TRBJ2-5	CASSFHQPRETQYF	TGTGCCAGCAGCTTCCACCAGCCTAGGGAGACCCAGTACTTC
-	TRBV11-2	-	TRBJ2-2	CASSLDGQLNTGELFF	TGTGCCAGCAGCTTAGATGGTCAGTTAAACACCGGGGAGCTGTTTTTT
TRBD2	TRBV5-6	-	TRBJ2-1	CASSLVGGRAHNEQFF	TGTGCCAGCAGCTTGGTCGGCGGGAGGGCCCACAATGAGCAGTTCTTC
TRBD1	TRBV7-6	-	TRBJ1-5	CASSPDREDQPQHF	TGTGCCAGCAGCCCCGACAGGGAGGATCAGCCCCAGCATTTT
TRBD1	TRBV25-1	-	TRBJ1-2	CASSDDRAYGYTF	TGTGCCAGCAGTGACGACAGGGCCTATGGCTACACCTTC
-	TRBV6-6	medium-sized	TRBJ2-1	CASSYSARIEQFF	TGTGCCAGCAGTTACTCTGCGCGGATTGAGCAGTTCTTC
-	TRBV28	-	TRBJ2-7	CATGIGSYEQYF	TGTGCCACGGGGATCGGCTCCTACGAGCAGTACTTC
-	TRBV6-6	-	TRBJ1-1	CASSYSPTEAFF	TGTGCCAGCAGTTACTCGCCAACTGAAGCTTTCTTT
TRBD2	TRBV13	-	TRBJ2-7	CASSLSGRGYEQYF	TGTGCCAGCAGCCTTAGCGGGAGAGGTTACGAGCAGTACTTC
TRBD2	TRBV2	-	TRBJ2-7	CASRSSGSFYEQYF	TGTGCCAGCAGAAGTAGCGGGAGTTTCTACGAGCAGTACTTC
-	TRBV19	-	TRBJ2-1	CASSTGGGYNEQFF	TGTGCCAGTAGCACCGGGGGAGGCTACAATGAGCAGTTCTTC
TRBD2	TRBV5-4	-	TRBJ2-3	CASSLGAGGPTDTQYF	TGTGCCAGCAGCTTGGGAGCGGGAGGGCCCACAGATACGCAGTATTTT
TRBD1	TRBV4-1	-	TRBJ1-2	CASSQVTGGVYGYTF	TGTGCCAGCAGCCAAGTTACAGGGGGCGTGTATGGCTACACCTTC
TRBD1	TRBV28	-	TRBJ2-7	CASRDRGYEQYF	TGTGCCAGCAGGGACAGGGGATACGAGCAGTACTTC
-	TRBV6-5	-	TRBJ1-2	CASSYSYGSNYGYTF	TGTGCCAGCAGTTACTCCTACGGATCTAACTATGGCTACACCTTC
TRBD2	TRBV6-1	-	TRBJ2-7	CASSEAQGLAHEQYF	TGTGCCAGCAGTGAAGCGCAAGGACTAGCTCACGAGCAGTACTTC
TRBD1	TRBV7-9	-	TRBJ2-2	CASSLGRRTGETGELFF	TGTGCCAGCAGCTTAGGGCGAAGAACAGGGGAAACCGGGGAGCTGTTTTTT
TRBD1	TRBV2	-	TRBJ1-3	CASSELTGGRSGNTIYF	TGTGCCAGCAGTGAATTGACAGGGGGCAGATCTGGAAACACCATATATTTT
-	TRBV6-4	-	TRBJ1-5	CASRAQGGNQPQHF	TGTGCCAGCAGGGCACAGGGTGGCAATCAGCCCCAGCATTTT
TRBD1	TRBV23-1	-	TRBJ2-7	CASSPPPGQGASDEQYF	TGCGCCAGCAGTCCGCCTCCGGGACAGGGGGCTTCGGACGAGCAGTACTTC
-	TRBV5-8	medium-sized	TRBJ1-2	CASSLEGYGYTF	TGTGCCAGCAGCTTGGAAGGCTATGGCTACACCTTC
TRBD2	TRBV4-1	few	TRBJ2-1	CASSYRLAGTPNQFF	TGCGCCAGCAGCTACAGACTAGCGGGGACCCCAAACCAGTTCTTC
TRBD1	TRBV29-1	-	TRBJ2-1	CSGAGTDRWEQFF	TGCAGCGGGGCTGGGACAGATCGATGGGAGCAGTTCTTC
-	TRBV19	-	TRBJ2-7	CASSIDLSTAYEQYF	TGTGCCAGTAGTATAGATCTATCGACAGCCTACGAGCAGTACTTC
-	TRBV19	-	TRBJ1-2	CASSIGDGYTF	TGTGCCAGTAGTATTGGGGACGGCTACACCTTC
TRBD1	TRBV6-1	many	TRBJ2-6	CASSGGTGSGANVLTF	TGTGCCAGCAGTGGAGGGACAGGGTCCGGGGCCAACGTCCTGACTTTC
-	TRBV6-6	once	TRBJ2-5	CASSWATQETQYF	TGTGCCAGCAGTTGGGCCACCCAAGAGACCCAGTACTTC
-	TRBV7-8	-	TRBJ2-2	CASSWGDEGGANTGELFF	TGTGCCAGCAGCTGGGGGGATGAAGGAGGAGCGAACACCGGGGAGCTGTTTTTT
-	TRBV30	-	TRBJ1-3	CAWSVSSGNTIYF	TGTGCCTGGAGTGTAAGCTCTGGAAACACCATATATTTT
TRBD2	TRBV10-3	-	TRBJ2-1	CAISDWTRGPYNEQFF	TGTGCCATCAGTGATTGGACTAGGGGTCCCTACAACGAGCAGTTCTTC
-	TRBV7-6	once	TRBJ2-1	CASSPPSGRSYNEQFF	TGTGCCAGCAGCCCGCCTTCGGGCAGGAGCTACAATGAGCAGTTCTTC
-	TRBV18	-	TRBJ2-5	CASSRGVRETQYF	TGTGCCAGCTCCCGGGGAGTTCGAGAGACCCAGTACTTC
-	TRBV29-1	-	TRBJ2-2	CSVEEERAGELFF	TGCAGCGTTGAGGAGGAGAGGGCCGGGGAGCTGTTTTTT
TRBD2	TRBV30	-	TRBJ2-1	CAWTPGTSPYNEQFF	TGTGCCTGGACCCCGGGGACTAGCCCCTACAATGAGCAGTTCTTC
-	TRBV6-6	-	TRBJ2-7	CAISWGSAYEQYF	TGTGCCATCTCTTGGGGCAGTGCCTACGAGCAGTACTTC
TRBD2	TRBV7-9	few	TRBJ2-1	CASRRATSGRYNEQFF	TGTGCCAGCAGGCGGGCAACTAGCGGGAGATACAATGAGCAGTTCTTC
-	TRBV6-1	-	TRBJ1-2	CAISESRDGYNYGYTF	TGTGCCATCAGTGAGTCTAGAGACGGCTATAACTATGGCTACACCTTC
TRBD2	TRBV7-9	-	TRBJ2-5	CASSSLAGGPFQETQYF	TGTGCCAGCAGCTCACTAGCGGGAGGGCCGTTCCAAGAGACCCAGTACTTC
-	TRBV2	-	TRBJ2-7	CASSEGIAEVGFEQYF	TGTGCCAGCAGTGAAGGAATAGCGGAGGTCGGGTTCGAGCAGTACTTC
TRBD2	TRBV9	-	TRBJ2-5	CASSGGAGEQETQYF	TGTGCCAGCAGCGGCGGGGCGGGAGAACAAGAGACCCAGTACTTC
TRBD2	TRBV19	-	TRBJ2-1	CATTEAGGPYNEQFF	TGTGCCACTACCGAAGCGGGAGGGCCCTACAATGAGCAGTTCTTC
TRBD1	TRBV28	once	TRBJ2-7	CASSGTGGSYLSYEQYF	TGTGCCAGCAGTGGGACAGGGGGTTCCTACCTCTCCTACGAGCAGTACTTC
-	TRBV19	-	TRBJ2-1	CASSILTSSYNEQFF	TGTGCCAGTAGTATTCTGACTAGCTCCTACAATGAGCAGTTCTTC
-	TRBV7-9	-	TRBJ2-1	CASSPVRGYNEQFF	TGTGCCAGCAGCCCGGTACGGGGCTACAATGAGCAGTTCTTC
-	TRBV7-8	-	TRBJ2-7	CASSLATGYFYEQYF	TGTGCCAGCAGCTTAGCGACAGGTTACTTTTACGAGCAGTACTTC